A single sample gave rise to the 27 T cell receptor beta chains below, sequenced in a study of metastatic and nonmetastatic thyroid tumors. Not a single patient had been given any form of treatment at any point before undergoing thyroid surgery. TCRdb ran MiXCR on the PCR reads. Here the sample spans 11,000 to 15,000 clones, around 4% being singletons. The sample taken for sequencing was tumor tissue. Source of these receptors: a female donor with papillary thyroid cancer or a benign thyroid nodule (not recorded which). Some clones in this sample may be carry-over from other donors' samples.

Of note for this clone: This may be a read error, as it is one base from a much larger clone. At the DNA level, this CDR3 is encoded by other sequences in the same sample as well. This rearrangement joins TRBV12-3 or TRBV12-4 to TRBJ2-2; TRBD1 is a possible D gene (5 bases). CDR3 length equals 13 residues. The CDR3 DNA follows: TGTGCCAGCAGCCGACAGAGCACCGGTGAGCTGTTTTTT. Amino acids: CASSRQSTGELFF.

This clone came up a few times. The chain employs TRBV11-3 and TRBJ2-3; 10 bases map to TRBD2. J gave up 5 bases and V 5 bases, and 4 bases lay outside the gene matches. This CDR3 is 14 amino acids long. CDR1 is SGHNT, CDR2 YENEEA, per germline. CDR3: CASSPWTSGDTQYF. As DNA, the CDR3 is TGTGCCAGCAGCCCCTGGACTAGCGGAGATACGCAGTATTTT. The complete variable domain, with remaining parts taken from reference TRBV11-3 and TRBJ2-3, reads EAGVVQSPRYKIIEKKQPVAFWCNPISGHNTLYWYLQNLGQGPELLIRYENEEAVDDSQLPKDRFSAERLKGVDSTLKIQPAELGDSAVYLCASSPWTSGDTQYFGPGTRLTVL.

A few counts support this clone. The rearrangement joins TRBV7-9 to TRBJ1-4; D is perhaps TRBD1 (5 bases). The CDR3 spans 15 residues. V was shortened by 5 bases and J by 5 bases, with 15 bases between the two germline ends. CDR1 is SEHNR, CDR2 FQNEAQ, per germline (reference sequence). Written as DNA, the CDR3 is TGTGCCAGCAGCCGAACCATTGGGGGGAATGAAAAACTGTTTTTT. Protein: CASSRTIGGNEKLFF.

This clone was counted a few times. The rearrangement joins TRBV3-1 to TRBJ1-2; perhaps TRBD1 as D (5 bases). The CDR3 contains 14 residues. The germline V gene has CDR1 LGHDT and CDR2 YNNKEL (reference sequence). Trimming shortened V by 0 bases and J by 8 bases, and 13 bases separated the two germline ends. The DNA for the CDR3 is TGTGCCAGCAGCCAAGATCGATCAGGGAGAGGCTACACCTTC. Translation gives CASSQDRSGRGYTF.

The CDR3 is CASSLSGTGGTYEQYF. The CDR3 bases are TGTGCCAGCTCACTTTCCGGGACAGGGGGGACCTACGAGCAGTACTTC. This chain connects TRBV18 to TRBJ2-7; TRBD1 matches 11 bases. The CDR3 consists of 16 residues. The germline gives CDR1 KGHSH, CDR2 LQKENI. The trim removed 4 bases at V and 2 bases at J, leaving 7 bases unmatched.

The chain recombines TRBV20-1 with TRBJ2-1, with 10 bases identical to TRBD2. The CDR3 runs 15 residues. Germline values: CDR1 DFQATT, CDR2 SNEGSKA (reference sequence). The V gene end was trimmed by 1 base and the J gene end by 7 bases; junction bases not matched to a gene: 7. CDR3 loop: CSARALAGVWNEQFF. For the CDR3, the DNA is TGCAGTGCTAGAGCCCTAGCGGGAGTGTGGAATGAGCAGTTCTTC.

In this sample, this clone turned up a few times. CDR3 sequence reads: CASSYSGQGQEQYF. In DNA, the CDR3 is TGTGCCAGCAGTTACTCCGGACAGGGACAGGAGCAGTACTTC. The rearrangement links TRBV6-6 to TRBJ2-7; 8 bases are shared with TRBD1. The CDR3 contains 14 residues. CDR1 MNHNY and CDR2 SVGAGI come from the germline V gene (reference sequence). The junction had 5 bases not matched to a gene; V was cut back by 0 bases and J by 7 bases.

The CDR3 nucleotides are TGTGCCAGCAGTGAAATGTCGGCAGGGCGGATGTTTCCCCTCCACTTT. Translation gives CASSEMSAGRMFPLHF. V is TRBV6-1 and J is TRBJ1-6; the D gene is possibly TRBD1 (5 bases). The length of the CDR3 is 16 residues. Trimming took off 2 bases at V and 13 bases at J, with 21 bases between the two ends. The germline gives CDR1 MNHNS, CDR2 SASEGT.

This chain links TRBV6-2 or TRBV6-3 with TRBJ2-7, with D tentatively TRBD1 or TRBD2 (5 bases each). CDR3 length: 12 residues. Trimming removed 4 bases from V and 7 bases from J, with 11 bases in between. Germline V gene lookup returns CDR1 MNHEY and CDR2 SVGEGT. Here the CDR3 reads CASSSGTQEQYF. The CDR3 DNA reads TGTGCCAGCAGTTCCGGGACCCAGGAGCAGTACTTC.

Only a few counts were recorded for this clone. The chain joins TRBV7-9 to TRBJ2-7, with D uncertain. CDR1 is SEHNR and CDR2 is FQNEAQ in the germline V gene (reference sequence). This CDR3 is 13 amino acids long. V lost 3 bases, J lost 1 base, and 7 bases lay in between. Here the CDR3 reads CASSLLQSYEQYF. The CDR3 bases are TGTGCCAGCAGCTTGCTTCAGTCCTACGAGCAGTACTTC.

This chain uses TRBV28 with TRBJ2-7; the D is unclear. V was shortened by 8 bases and J by 3 bases, with 20 bases between the two germline ends. The germline V gene has CDR1 MDHEN and CDR2 SYDVKM. The CDR3 is 15 amino acids. The CDR3 DNA sequence: TGTGCCAGCTCCTACCTCGGGCCCACAGACTACGAGCAGTACTTC. It translates to CASSYLGPTDYEQYF.

The genes are TRBV6-2 or TRBV6-3 and TRBJ1-6; no clear D. The CDR3 totals 13 residues. Germline values: CDR1 MNHEY, CDR2 SVGEGT. V was shortened by 0 bases and J by 7 bases, with 4 bases between the two germline ends. Here the CDR3 reads CASSYSSNSPLHF. The CDR3 DNA sequence: TGTGCCAGCAGTTACTCGAGCAATTCACCCCTCCACTTT.

This clone was detected only a few times. The V and J genes are TRBV12-3 or TRBV12-4 and TRBJ2-3; D is unclear. CDR3 size: 14 residues. Between the trimmed V and J ends, which lost 4 bases and 0 bases, there was a span of 8 bases. As DNA, the CDR3 is TGTGCCAGCAGTTGGACCGCTAGCACAGATACGCAGTATTTT. Its translation: CASSWTASTDTQYF.

The chain uses TRBV30 and TRBJ1-5; a possible D gene is TRBD1 (5 bases). The CDR3 has 15 amino acids. The germline gives CDR1 GTSNPN, CDR2 SVGIG (reference sequence). Trimming left V 0 bases short and J 6 bases short, with 15 bases between. CDR3 DNA sequence: TGTGCCTGGAGTGTAGGGCAGGGAAATGTTCAGCCCCAGCATTTT. Amino acids: CAWSVGQGNVQPQHF.

This clone was seen a handful of times. The chain has TRBV6-2 or TRBV6-3 and TRBJ1-4; TRBD1 might be the D (6 bases). Deletions cut 6 bases from V and 9 bases from J, with 14 bases between. This CDR3 contains 13 residues. Per germline, CDR1 MNHEY and CDR2 SVGEGT. CDR3 in DNA: TGTGCCAGCAGCCCTCCTGGGGGCCAAAAACTGTTTTTT. Amino acid sequence: CASSPPGGQKLFF.

This clone has more than one count but fewer than ten. A read error may account for a junction end that differs from germline. V and J are TRBV6-1 and TRBJ2-1, with 7 bases aligning to TRBD1. The germline V gene has CDR1 MNHNS and CDR2 SASEGT. This CDR3 has 13 residues. The CDR3 protein is CVSTQGHSNEQFF. The CDR3 coding sequence is TGTGTCAGCACACAGGGGCATAGCAATGAGCAGTTCTTC.

The chain employs TRBV27 and TRBJ1-6, with a tentative D call TRBD1 (6 bases). The CDR3 loop spans 14 amino acids. Germline assignment: CDR1 MNHEY and CDR2 SMNVEV (reference sequence). The V end lost 5 bases, the J end lost 6 bases, and 11 bases lay between the germline ends. The CDR3 sequence: CASSPGQSNSPLHF. As DNA, the CDR3 is TGTGCCAGCAGTCCCGGACAGAGTAATTCACCCCTCCACTTT.

This clone is medium-sized (0.01 to 0.1%). V and J are TRBV28 and TRBJ2-1; no clear D gene. V was pared by 5 bases and J by 4 bases, with 3 bases between. CDR1 and CDR2 (germline): MDHEN, SYDVKM. This CDR3 region has 11 residues. In nucleotides, the CDR3 is TGTGCCAGCAGTCCGTACAATGAGCAGTTCTTC. It yields the protein CASSPYNEQFF.

This clone was picked up a small number of times. This chain joins TRBV28 and TRBJ2-7, with TRBD2 matching 7 bases. The CDR3 totals 13 residues. Germline values: CDR1 MDHEN, CDR2 SYDVKM. V trimming: 11 bases; J trimming: 2 bases; junction bases outside the gene matches: 9. CDR3 DNA: TGTGCCGCGGGAGCGGGCTCGACCTACGAGCAGTACTTC. It yields the protein CAAGAGSTYEQYF.

The rearrangement uses TRBV13 and TRBJ1-2, with 8 bases aligning to TRBD1. Germline CDR1 and CDR2: PRHDT and FYEKMQ (reference sequence). V was clipped by 7 bases and J by 8 bases; unmatched bases: 12. This CDR3 contains 14 residues. The CDR3: CASTDRGGFEGYTF. CDR3 in DNA: TGTGCCAGCACCGACAGGGGCGGATTTGAAGGCTACACCTTC.

A few counts support this clone. This chain connects TRBV3-1 to TRBJ2-7; no firm D call. Germline lookup yields CDR1 LGHDT and CDR2 YNNKEL (reference sequence). The CDR3 has 12 amino acids. Trimming shortened V by 1 base and J by 1 base, and 2 bases separated the two germline ends. CDR3 sequence: CASSQGSYEQYF. In DNA form, the CDR3 reads TGTGCCAGCAGCCAAGGTTCCTACGAGCAGTACTTC.

As DNA, the CDR3 is TGTGCCAGCCAGGGCACCGGGGAGCTGTTTTTT. This gives the protein CASQGTGELFF. The chain combines TRBV6-1 with TRBJ2-2; D may be TRBD1 (5 bases). The V gene lost 8 bases and the J gene lost 4 bases, with 5 bases spanning the gap. The germline CDR1 and CDR2 sequences are MNHNS and SASEGT. This CDR3 region has 11 residues.

The gene calls are TRBV27 and TRBJ1-5; maybe TRBD1 (5 bases). V lost 6 bases, J lost 0 bases, and 12 bases lay in between. The germline V gene has CDR1 MNHEY and CDR2 SMNVEV (reference sequence). This CDR3 has 15 residues. CDR3 in DNA: TGTGCCAGCAGCAGACAGAGCTATAGCAATCAGCCCCAGCATTTT. Amino acid sequence: CASSRQSYSNQPQHF.

Judged by abundance, this clone is medium-sized. The CDR3 bases are TGTGCCAGCACCGACAGGAACAATCAGCCCCAGCATTTT. Amino acids: CASTDRNNQPQHF. This chain links TRBV6-1 with TRBJ1-5, with D perhaps matching TRBD1 (6 bases). The CDR3 consists of 13 residues. Per germline, CDR1 MNHNS and CDR2 SASEGT. The V end lost 7 bases, the J end lost 3 bases, and 10 bases lay between the germline ends.

This clone showed up just a few times. The chain links TRBV2 to TRBJ1-5, with 7 bases fitting TRBD1. This CDR3 comprises 12 residues. CDR1 and CDR2 (germline): SNHLY, FYNNEI. Trimming cost V 4 bases and J 15 bases; bases outside gene matches: 9. CDR3: CASSAGTDGRHF. In DNA form, the CDR3 reads TGTGCCAGCAGTGCCGGGACAGATGGGAGGCATTTT.

This clone was recorded a few times. The V call is TRBV11-2, the J call TRBJ1-2, with D perhaps TRBD1 (5 bases). This CDR3 contains 14 residues. Germline CDR1 is SGHAT and CDR2 is FQNNGV. Deletions cut 5 bases from V and 3 bases from J, with 13 bases between. The CDR3 region has the DNA TGTGCCAGCAGCCCGCAGGGAGTAGACTATGGCTACACCTTC. It translates to CASSPQGVDYGYTF.

This clone was detected only a few times. The chain combines TRBV6-9 with TRBJ1-1, with 9 bases lining up with TRBD1. V was clipped by 3 bases and J by 5 bases; unmatched bases: 4. The CDR3 has 14 amino acids. Germline V gene sequence: CDR1 MNHGY, CDR2 SVAAGI. CDR3: CASSYGTGSTEAFF. The CDR3 region has the DNA TGTGCCAGCAGTTACGGGACAGGGTCAACTGAAGCTTTCTTT.